This T cell receptor (beta chain) was observed in a study of blood T cells in healthy people across ages. RNA extraction gave at least 5.5 micrograms of total RNA per sample. V was trimmed by 4 bases and J by 4 bases, leaving 8 bases between them. Germline CDR1 MNHNY, CDR2 SVGAGI (reference sequence). This CDR3 contains 13 residues. Alongside a J-beta primer mix, a sample-barcoded 5' primer served in a second PCR lasting about 7 to 12 cycles. MiXCR, run by TCRdb on the 5' RACE reads, gives a single entry per CDR3 protein. The top ten hold about 22% of the sample, which has more than 650,000 distinct CDR3 sequences, roughly 20% seen once.

This receptor was obtained from a man between 65 and 85 years old in good health. Sequencing was done on a sample of blood. This chain uses TRBV6-6 with TRBJ2-1; D not certain. CDR3 nucleotides: TGTGCCAGCAGTTGGCTTCAGTACAATGAGCAGTTCTTC. Protein product: CASSWLQYNEQFF.